This T cell receptor (beta chain) stems from a study of stem cell transplantation in POMP-related autoinflammatory disease. Study-wide context: Neutrophil and platelet engraftment from the graft donor was 100% through one year after transplant. Study-wide points: Unique TRB V-J gene pairings were limited in number in patients with PRAID. In patients with PRAID, every analyzed T-cell subset tended to show lower diversity and higher clonality.

Method: immunoSEQ multiplex PCR; TCRdb's copy keeps in-frame clones and lacks some. This table has tens of thousands of clones, approximately 91% appearing once. Germline CDR1 is SNHLY and CDR2 is FYNNEI. This CDR3 is 12 amino acids long. Trimming stripped 4 bases from V and 7 bases from J, with 7 bases between. This clone appeared once. Its antigen is undetermined. The sequence was obtained from a human patient with POMP-related autoinflammation and immune dysregulation (PRAID). Some T cells here may be from the graft donor. Material: CD4+ T cells from PBMCs, obtained after stem cell transplantation. The chain is built from TRBV2 and TRBJ2-2; D gene ambiguous. The CDR3 here is CASSAVFGELFF. CDR3 bases: TGTGCCAGCAGTGCAGTATTCGGGGAGCTGTTTTTT.